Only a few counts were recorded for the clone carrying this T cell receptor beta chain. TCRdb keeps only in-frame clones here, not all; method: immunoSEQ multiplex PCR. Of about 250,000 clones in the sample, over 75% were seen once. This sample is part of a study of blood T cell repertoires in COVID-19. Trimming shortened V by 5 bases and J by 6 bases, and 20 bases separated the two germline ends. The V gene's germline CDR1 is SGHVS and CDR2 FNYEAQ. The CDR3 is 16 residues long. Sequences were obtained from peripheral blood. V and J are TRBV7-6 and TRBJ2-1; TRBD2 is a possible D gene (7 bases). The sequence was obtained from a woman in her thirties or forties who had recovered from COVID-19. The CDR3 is CASSPGGGELVNEQFF. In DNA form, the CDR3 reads TGTGCCAGCAGCCCGGGGGGCGGTGAGTTGGTCAATGAGCAGTTCTTC.